These 28 T cell receptor beta chains originate from one sample sequenced in a study of T-cell memory formation after mild COVID-19. In TCRdb, the 5' RACE reads were re-called with MiXCR into one record per CDR3 protein. The sample includes around 310,000 distinct CDR3 sequences, 15% of them seen just once. The sample taken for sequencing was PBMCs or a T cell subset sorted from them (not recorded which). The receptor set was obtained from a man aged 18 to 29 who had mild COVID-19 (a few samples of this study predate the infection). Cell type and time point are not known.

The CDR3 bases are TGTGCCTGGAGCCGGCCGGACAATGAGCAGTTCTTC. Protein: CAWSRPDNEQFF. The chain carries TRBV30 and TRBJ2-1; no definite D call. V shed 3 bases and J shed 5 bases, with 8 bases lying between them. Germline V gene sequence: CDR1 GTSNPN, CDR2 SVGIG (reference sequence). The CDR3 is 12 residues long.

The table lists this clonotype with a few counts. V gene TRBV7-8 combines with J gene TRBJ2-5, with TRBD2 matching 10 bases. The V gene end was trimmed by 1 base and the J gene end by 5 bases; junction bases not matched to a gene: 7. The CDR3 has 16 residues. Germline values: CDR1 SGHVS, CDR2 FQNEAQ. The DNA of the CDR3 is TGTGCCAGCAGCTTAGAGGCGAGCGGGGGGGGTGAGACCCAGTACTTC. Amino acid sequence: CASSLEASGGGETQYF.

The chain is built from TRBV7-2 and TRBJ1-2; tentatively, D is TRBD1 (6 bases). CDR1 and CDR2 (germline): SGHTA, FQGNSA. V was shortened by 5 bases and J by 4 bases, with 11 bases between the two germline ends. The CDR3 is 13 residues long. CDR3 protein: CASSKGEFYGYTF. DNA for the CDR3: TGTGCCAGCAGCAAGGGGGAGTTCTATGGCTACACCTTC.

The chain uses TRBV11-2 and TRBJ2-2; no reliable D call. Trimming stripped 5 bases from V and 7 bases from J, with 14 bases between. The CDR3 extends over 14 amino acids. The germline CDR1 and CDR2 sequences are SGHAT and FQNNGV. In nucleotides, the CDR3 is TGTGCCAGCAGCCACGCGCGGCGGCTCGGGGAGCTGTTTTTT. Translating it yields CASSHARRLGELFF.

This clonotype was detected a few times. The chain joins TRBV7-2 to TRBJ2-3; 8 bases are shared with TRBD1. CDR1 SGHTA and CDR2 FQGNSA come from the germline V gene. V shed 5 bases, J shed 5 bases, and the junction held 15 bases outside the gene matches. This CDR3 spans 17 amino acids. The CDR3 loop is CASSRQAAGGYGDTQYF. The CDR3 DNA sequence: TGTGCCAGCAGCCGGCAAGCGGCAGGGGGCTATGGAGATACGCAGTATTTT.

The chain combines TRBV12-3 or TRBV12-4 with TRBJ1-1, with 8 nucleotides matching TRBD1. The V and J ends lost 7 bases and 3 bases, in that order; junction bases with no gene match: 13. CDR3 length: 16 residues. The CDR3 loop is CASTQEAGGWDTEAFF. CDR3 DNA sequence: TGTGCCAGCACCCAAGAGGCAGGGGGCTGGGACACTGAAGCTTTCTTT.

This clonotype was seen at least ten times. The V call is TRBV20-1, the J call TRBJ2-5; 7 positions agree with TRBD2. Looked up from germline, CDR1 is DFQATT and CDR2 is SNEGSKA (reference sequence). J gave up 5 bases and V 6 bases, and 12 bases lay outside the gene matches. The CDR3 contains 14 residues. Here the CDR3 DNA reads TGCAGTGCAAGGCTCGCGGGGGTTGGGGAGACCCAGTACTTC. It encodes CSARLAGVGETQYF.

V is TRBV9 and J is TRBJ1-1; D is unclear. This CDR3 region has 14 residues. Germline values: CDR1 SGDLS, CDR2 YYNGEE. Trimming removed 2 bases at V and 0 bases at J, with 8 bases between. The CDR3 DNA reads as TGTGCCAGCAGCGTGGTACCAGTGAACACTGAAGCTTTCTTT. The encoded protein is CASSVVPVNTEAFF.

This clonotype came up a few times. The chain is built from TRBV4-3 and TRBJ2-2; TRBD1 matches at 7 bases. V was pared by 4 bases and J by 4 bases, with 6 bases of the junction left unmatched. From germline, CDR1 is LGHNA and CDR2 YSLEER. This CDR3 has 15 amino acids. The CDR3 loop reads CASSRGGQSTGELFF. The CDR3 nucleotides are TGCGCCAGCAGCCGAGGGGGACAGTCCACCGGGGAGCTGTTTTTT.

The gene calls are TRBV6-5 and TRBJ2-3, with D perhaps TRBD1 (6 bases). Germline CDR1 MNHEY, CDR2 SVGAGI. This CDR3 is built from 16 residues. Trimming pared 6 bases from V and 1 base from J, leaving 17 bases between. The CDR3 loop is CASRSTGRVRTDTQYF. CDR3 DNA sequence: TGTGCCAGCAGATCCACAGGGCGAGTCCGCACAGATACGCAGTATTTT.

The gene calls are TRBV28 and TRBJ2-1; 14 nucleotides match TRBD2. The J segment lost 8 bases and the V segment lost 4 bases, leaving 4 bases of the junction unmatched. The CDR3 consists of 15 residues. CDR1 is MDHEN and CDR2 is SYDVKM in the germline V gene. The CDR3, as DNA: TGTGCCAGCAGTTCACGACTAGCGGGAGGGTATGAGCAGTTCTTC. Its translation: CASSSRLAGGYEQFF. The complete variable domain, with remaining parts taken from reference TRBV28 and TRBJ2-1, reads DVKVTQSSRYLVKRTGEKVFLECVQDMDHENMFWYRQDPGLGLRLIYFSYDVKMKEKGDIPEGYSVSREKKERFSLILESASTNQTSMYLCASSSRLAGGYEQFFGPGTRLTVL.

This clonotype was seen only a few times. V and J are TRBV12-5 and TRBJ2-2; D is perhaps TRBD1 (6 bases). The V and J ends lost 6 bases and 4 bases respectively, with 27 bases between them. The CDR3 runs 19 residues. In germline, CDR1 is LGHNT, CDR2 FRNRAP. DNA of the CDR3: TGTGCTAGTGGCGCGTACGCGGGCAGGGGAATAACGAGCACCGGGGAGCTGTTTTTT. It specifies CASGAYAGRGITSTGELFF.

The chain combines TRBV2 with TRBJ2-3; 8 bases align to TRBD2. Trimming at V came to 6 bases and at J to 4 bases, leaving 6 bases not matched to a gene. In germline, CDR1 is SNHLY, CDR2 FYNNEI. CDR3 size: 14 residues. The chain's CDR3 is CASSPGGGPDTQYF. CDR3 nucleotides: TGTGCCAGCAGCCCGGGGGGGGGCCCAGATACGCAGTATTTT. Full variable domain (rest looked up from reference TRBV2 and TRBJ2-3): EPEVTQTPSHQVTQMGQEVILRCVPISNHLYFYWYRQILGQKVEFLVSFYNNEISEKSEIFDDQFSVERPDGSNFTLKIRSTKLEDSAMYFCASSPGGGPDTQYFGPGTRLTVL.

Written as DNA, the CDR3 is TGTGCCATTTCGACAGGAGTACTAAACACCATATATTTT. This encodes CAISTGVLNTIYF. The chain is built from TRBV10-3 and TRBJ1-3; D perhaps matches TRBD1 (6 bases). V gave up 9 bases and J gave up 6 bases, with 15 bases separating them. Germline-derived CDR1 and CDR2 are ENHRY and SYGVKD. The CDR3 is made up of 13 amino acids.

This clonotype was seen a handful of times. The CDR3 DNA sequence: TGCAGCGTTGAGAACAGGGGGGCTCACACCGGGGAGCTGTTTTTT. This codes for CSVENRGAHTGELFF. The chain combines TRBV29-1 with TRBJ2-2, with 8 positions matching TRBD1. Unmatched junction bases numbered 6, after V lost 3 bases and J lost 3 bases. The CDR3 contains 15 residues. Per germline, CDR1 SQVTM and CDR2 ANQGSEA.

This clonotype was counted a few times. The chain employs TRBV5-1 and TRBJ2-2; D might be TRBD2 (5 bases). Trimming took 2 bases from V and 4 from J, leaving 12 bases between them. The germline CDR1 and CDR2 sequences are SGHRS and YFSETQ. The CDR3 consists of 15 residues. The DNA for the CDR3 is TGCGCCAGCAGCTTTTATATAGGGAGCACCGGGGAGCTGTTTTTT. This encodes CASSFYIGSTGELFF.

The V gene is TRBV7-6, the J gene TRBJ2-1; D ambiguous. The CDR3 totals 12 residues. V dropped 5 bases and J dropped 10 bases, with 12 bases sitting between them. CDR1 and CDR2 (germline): SGHVS, FNYEAQ. The CDR3 loop reads CASSLGPREQFF. CDR3 DNA sequence: TGTGCCAGCAGCCTCGGACCGAGGGAGCAGTTCTTC.

The chain has TRBV9 and TRBJ1-2; tentatively, D is TRBD1 (6 bases). V was pared by 3 bases and J by 2 bases, with 11 bases between. The CDR3 extends over 14 amino acids. Germline CDR1 SGDLS, CDR2 YYNGEE. CDR3 DNA sequence: TGTGCCAGCAGCGAGGGGGGCCAGAACTATGGCTACACCTTC. Translation: CASSEGGQNYGYTF.

The chain combines TRBV19 with TRBJ1-5; 7 bases align to TRBD1. The V and J ends lost 5 bases and 3 bases, in that order; junction bases with no gene match: 4. Germline V gives CDR1 LNHDA, CDR2 SQIVND (reference sequence). This CDR3 is built from 14 residues. CDR3 sequence reads: CASSWGQINQPQHF. CDR3 in DNA: TGTGCCAGTAGTTGGGGACAGATCAATCAGCCCCAGCATTTT.

A remark on this clonotype: Sequence at one end of the junction differs from germline and may be a read error. J is TRBJ2-1 and V is TRBV12-3 or TRBV12-4, with 14 bases identical to TRBD2. The CDR3 covers 15 residues. CDR3 bases: TGTGCCACCAGTGGTGGACTAGCGGGGGGAAATGAGCAGTTCTTC. Its protein is CATSGGLAGGNEQFF.

The chain carries TRBV25-1 and TRBJ2-1; D gene unclear. V lost 1 base and J lost 0, with 10 bases in between. The CDR3 contains 16 residues. CDR1 is MGHDK and CDR2 is SYGVNS in the germline V gene. CDR3 in DNA: TGTGCCAGCAGTGAATCCGGCACGGCCTCCTACAATGAGCAGTTCTTC. It is translated as CASSESGTASYNEQFF.

This sequence joins TRBV29-1 and TRBJ2-7; TRBD1 or TRBD2 may be the D gene (6 bases each). The V gene lost 2 bases and the J gene lost 2 bases, with 10 bases spanning the gap. Germline V CDR1 and CDR2: SQVTM, ANQGSEA. The CDR3 is made up of 13 amino acids. The CDR3 sequence: CSVETGAPYEQYF. CDR3 nucleotide sequence: TGCAGCGTTGAAACGGGGGCCCCCTACGAGCAGTACTTC.

The table lists this clonotype with a few counts. The chain couples TRBV7-3 to TRBJ1-6, with TRBD1 matching over 9 bases. CDR3 length equals 13 residues. The V segment lost 8 bases and the J segment 10 bases; nucleotides outside the gene matches: 6. Germline V gene sequence: CDR1 SGHTA, CDR2 FQGTGA. Written as DNA, the CDR3 is TGTGCCAGCGGGACAGGGTTACCCTCACCCCTCCACTTT. It encodes CASGTGLPSPLHF.

The chain couples TRBV18 to TRBJ1-2; 7 nucleotides align to TRBD1. The trim removed 5 bases at V and 4 bases at J, leaving 7 bases unmatched. CDR1 KGHSH and CDR2 LQKENI come from the germline V gene. This CDR3 is built from 14 residues. CDR3 region: CASSSVTGSYGYTF. CDR3 DNA: TGTGCCAGCTCATCCGTGACAGGGAGCTATGGCTACACCTTC.

This clonotype showed up just a few times. The chain carries TRBV6-5 and TRBJ1-1; D ambiguous. V dropped 5 bases and J dropped 0 bases, with 10 bases sitting between them. Looked up from germline, CDR1 is MNHEY and CDR2 is SVGAGI. The CDR3 spans 14 residues. CDR3 region: CASSRFYLNTEAFF. DNA for the CDR3: TGTGCCAGCAGTCGGTTCTACCTGAACACTGAAGCTTTCTTT.

The chain employs TRBV4-1 and TRBJ2-1; D is unresolved. Trimming shortened V by 4 bases and J by 8 bases, and 9 bases separated the two germline ends. Germline V gene data show CDR1 as MGHRA and CDR2 as YSYEKL. The CDR3 is 12 amino acids. The CDR3 nucleotides are TGCGCCAGCAGCCCCTTTGGGGATGAGCAGTTCTTC. Translated, it gives CASSPFGDEQFF.

This clonotype has more than one count but fewer than ten. The V call is TRBV6-5, the J call TRBJ1-6, with D tentatively TRBD1 (6 bases). The V gene lost 0 bases and the J gene lost 8 bases, with 17 bases spanning the gap. The CDR3 runs 17 residues. The germline gives CDR1 MNHEY, CDR2 SVGAGI. The CDR3: CASSYSGARPGYSPLHF. As DNA, the CDR3 is TGTGCCAGCAGTTACTCGGGGGCCAGACCGGGGTATTCACCCCTCCACTTT.

The sample holds a few counts of this clonotype. The chain has TRBV6-5 and TRBJ1-2, with 9 bases that match TRBD1. From germline, CDR1 is MNHEY and CDR2 SVGAGI. This CDR3 contains 14 residues. After removal of 6 bases from V and 6 bases from J, the junction contained 8 bases not matched to a gene. The CDR3 sequence: CASRTGTGWNGYTF. In nucleotides, the CDR3 is TGTGCCAGCAGAACCGGGACAGGGTGGAATGGCTACACCTTC.